This paragraph covers one T cell receptor (beta chain) sequence. Its antigen is currently unknown. CDR1 and CDR2 (germline): SGHRS, YFSETQ. Trimming took 4 bases from V and 0 from J, leaving 10 bases between them. The CDR3 runs 14 residues. The data were taken from a study of T cell responses to AZD1222 COVID-19 vaccine. Overall study findings and caveats: Repertoire sampling was restricted to post-peak T cell response timepoints. Clonal diversity may have been underestimated, and the donors were mostly white British, with more females than males. Close to half of spike-specific TCRs reportedly recognize unmutated variant regions.

The data were produced by immunoSEQ multiplex PCR, yet TCRdb's version contains in-frame clones alone and is incomplete. Among about 220,000 clones listed, just over 90% were seen once. Sequencing used peripheral blood, obtained on day 0 of MenACWY control vaccination. The V call is TRBV5-1, the J call TRBJ1-2; tentative D call: TRBD1 (6 bases). This TCR was sampled from an adult in good health. The CDR3 nucleotides read TGCGCCAGCAGCCAGGACAGCCCTAACTATGGCTACACCTTC. Its protein product is CASSQDSPNYGYTF. Full variable domain (outside the CDR3, taken from reference TRBV5-1 and TRBJ1-2): KAGVTQTPRYLIKTRGQQVTLSCSPISGHRSVSWYQQTPGQGLQFLFEYFSETQRNKGNFPGRFSGRQFSNSRSEMNVSTLELGDSALYLCASSQDSPNYGYTFGSGTRLTVV.